The present TCR beta chain was sequenced within a study of T cell responses to AZD1222 COVID-19 vaccine. In the study overall: Doses given second, at about 4 or about 12 weeks, were pooled. Study results and limitations: Rises in breadth and depth of Spike-specific TCRs came after two AZD1222 doses. Nearly half of spike-specific TCRs reportedly go after variant regions that carry no mutations. Among the donors, most were white British and more were female, and clonal diversity was possibly underestimated.

Concerning this clone: What it binds is unknown.

Produced via immunoSEQ multiplex PCR; TCRdb's table is partial and in-frame only. Found here are around 75,000 clones, around 84% of them singletons; the top ten hold approximately 13%. V gave up 1 base and J gave up 0 bases, with 8 bases separating them. The CDR3 runs 15 residues. Germline lookup yields CDR1 KGHSH and CDR2 LQKENI. The sequence was collected from an adult in good health. The rearrangement uses TRBV18 and TRBJ2-3; D not resolved. Sequencing used peripheral blood, obtained on day 0 of AZD1222 vaccination. The CDR3 reads CASSPQRKSTDTQYF. CDR3 nucleotide sequence: TGTGCCAGCTCACCACAACGAAAAAGCACAGATACGCAGTATTTT. Supplemented by reference TRBV18 and TRBJ2-3, the full variable domain reads NAGVMQNPRHLVRRRGQEARLRCSPMKGHSHVYWYRQLPEEGLKFMVYLQKENIIDESGMPKERFSAEFPKEGPSILRIQQVVRGDSAAYFCASSPQRKSTDTQYFGPGTRLTVL.